This TCR beta chain is drawn from a study of beta chain features in type 1 diabetes. Whole-study results and caveats: Patients and controls would be equally affected if PCR favored shorter templates. TCRB CDR3 length was moderately but significantly reduced in all four CD4+ subsets of Type 1 diabetes patients.

Of the isolated RNA, all was reverse transcribed, and so the sequenced material was expressed TCRB transcripts. Profiling relied on immunoSEQ multiplex PCR, and the TCRdb table lists in-frame clones only, not all of them. Here the sample spans 160,000 or so clones, 63% being singletons. This CDR3 region has 12 residues. Deletions cut 1 base from V and 7 bases from J, with 7 bases between. CDR1 is LGHNA and CDR2 is YSLEER in the germline V gene. About this clone: Its antigen is unknown.

The sample taken for sequencing was naive CD4+ T cells from blood. V and J are TRBV4-3 and TRBJ1-2; D gene uncertain. This receptor was taken from a young man with type 1 diabetes. The CDR3 bases are TGCGCCAGCAGCCAAGGGCTGGGTGGCTACACCTTC. It specifies CASSQGLGGYTF.